What follows are 8 T cell receptor beta chains derived from one specimen sequenced in a study of early T cells in non-severe SARS-CoV-2 infection. TCRdb passed the 5' RACE reads through MiXCR, listing each CDR3 protein once. This sample has 20,000 to 25,000 distinct CDR3 sequences; about 4% occur once, and the top ten carry more than 1.1%. Sequencing was carried out using whole blood. The receptors shown here come from an adult who was a healthcare worker with PCR-confirmed SARS-CoV-2 infection or an uninfected control (not recorded which).

This CDR3 is CASTRGTNTGELFF. CDR3 coding DNA: TGTGCCTCGACCAGGGGAACGAACACCGGGGAGCTGTTTTTT. The chain joins TRBV2 to TRBJ2-2; possibly TRBD1 for D (6 bases). The V gene lost 11 bases and the J gene lost 0 bases, with 13 bases spanning the gap. The CDR3 runs 14 residues. In germline, CDR1 is SNHLY, CDR2 FYNNEI.

This clonotype was seen many times. The chain combines TRBV7-9 with TRBJ1-4; 7 bases are shared with TRBD1. Germline-derived CDR1 and CDR2 are SEHNR and FQNEAQ (reference sequence). Losses at the gene ends were 0 bases for V and 8 bases for J; bases not matched to a gene: 3. The CDR3 has 14 residues. The CDR3 sequence: CASSLAGGEEKLFF. CDR3 DNA: TGTGCCAGCAGCTTAGCAGGGGGCGAAGAAAAACTGTTTTTT.

This clonotype was detected ten times or more. V is TRBV11-2 and J is TRBJ2-3; D unclear. The V end was cut by 2 bases, the J end by 9 bases, with 9 bases between. Germline lookup yields CDR1 SGHAT and CDR2 FQNNGV. The CDR3 extends over 12 amino acids. The CDR3 DNA sequence: TGTGCCAGCAGCTTACGTGGAGAAACGCAGTATTTT. Protein: CASSLRGETQYF. Together with reference TRBV11-2 and TRBJ2-3, the CDR3 gives the full variable domain: EAGVAQSPRYKIIEKRQSVAFWCNPISGHATLYWYQQILGQGPKLLIQFQNNGVVDDSQLPKDRFSAERLKGVDSTLKIQPAKLEDSAVYLCASSLRGETQYFGPGTRLTVL.

This clonotype was observed at least ten times. The V call is TRBV18, the J call TRBJ2-5, with a possible D match to TRBD2 (5 bases). V was shortened by 3 bases and J by 0 bases, with 8 bases between the two germline ends. The CDR3 is made up of 14 amino acids. Germline V lookup: CDR1 KGHSH, CDR2 LQKENI. In DNA, the CDR3 is TGTGCCAGCTCACCCTGGCGGGACCAAGAGACCCAGTACTTC. Encoded protein: CASSPWRDQETQYF.

Only a few counts were recorded for this clonotype. The rearrangement joins TRBV7-6 to TRBJ2-5; D might be TRBD2 (6 bases). V lost 8 bases and J 5 bases, leaving 15 bases between the germline ends. The CDR3 spans 13 residues. Germline CDR1 SGHVS, CDR2 FNYEAQ. The CDR3 sequence: CASGGGGLETQYF. The CDR3, as DNA: TGTGCCAGCGGGGGAGGTGGGTTGGAGACCCAGTACTTC. The variable domain in full, with the rest retrieved from reference TRBV7-6 and TRBJ2-5, is GAGVSQSPRYKVTKRGQDVALRCDPISGHVSLYWYRQALGQGPEFLTYFNYEAQQDKSGLPNDRFSAERPEGSISTLTIQRTEQRDSAMYRCASGGGGLETQYFGPGTRLLVL.

This clonotype was picked up many times. The rearrangement links TRBV6-4 to TRBJ2-7; no reliable D call. Per germline, CDR1 MRHNA and CDR2 SNTAGT. V was cut by 0 bases and J by 11 bases, with 11 bases left in between. The CDR3 spans 12 residues. CDR3 coding DNA: TGTGCCAGCAGTGACTCGTACGCACCTGAGTACTTC. Translation: CASSDSYAPEYF.

This clonotype qualifies as medium-sized (0.01 to 0.1%). V gene TRBV6-1 combines with J gene TRBJ2-2; 7 bases are a match to TRBD1. V lost 5 bases to trimming and J lost 3 bases; unmatched junction nucleotides: 6. CDR3 length: 15 amino acids. Per the germline V gene, CDR1 is MNHNS and CDR2 is SASEGT. The CDR3 region has the DNA TGTGCCAGCAGTAAACAGGGGTCGGACACCGGGGAGCTGTTTTTT. Translating it yields CASSKQGSDTGELFF.

Many counts were recorded for this clonotype. The chain joins TRBV20-1 to TRBJ1-3; no definite D call. Germline CDR1 and CDR2: DFQATT and SNEGSKA (reference sequence). There are 16 residues in the CDR3. V was shortened by 0 bases and J by 4 bases, with 16 bases between the two germline ends. The CDR3 here is CSARDPTLTGGNTIYF. CDR3 DNA sequence: TGCAGTGCTAGAGATCCCACGTTAACGGGGGGAAACACCATATATTTT.